These 28 T cell receptor beta chains share one sample of origin, sequenced in a study of cytomegalovirus exposure and HLA in healthy donors. The PCR was carried out with 60 Vbeta primers and 13 Jbeta primers. Some clones are missing from TCRdb's copy, which holds only in-frame ones; the method was immunoSEQ multiplex PCR. The sample has 75,000 to 100,000 clones, approximately 76% seen once. Sample: PBMCs. The receptors derive from a woman aged 55 to 70 in good health and CMV-seropositive.

The rearrangement joins TRBV5-8 to TRBJ1-1; D gene ambiguous. In germline, CDR1 is SGHTS, CDR2 YDEGEE. This CDR3 comprises 15 residues. The ends were cut back, 3 bases at V and 5 bases at J, with 17 bases in the middle. The DNA of the CDR3 is TGTGCCAGCAGCTCGCCGGTAAGGAGAGCTACTGAAGCTTTCTTT. This sequence encodes CASSSPVRRATEAFF.

J is TRBJ2-7 and V is TRBV28; no definite D call. Germline assignment: CDR1 MDHEN and CDR2 SYDVKM. CDR3 size: 15 residues. Trimming removed 3 bases at V and 0 bases at J, with 12 bases between. In DNA form, the CDR3 reads TGTGCCAGCAGTTTGCTAGAGCCCATCTCCTACGAGCAGTACTTC. Translation: CASSLLEPISYEQYF.

The chain employs TRBV15 and TRBJ1-1; TRBD1 is a possible D gene (5 bases). The germline V gene encodes CDR1 LNHNV and CDR2 YYDKDF (reference sequence). CDR3 length equals 14 residues. The V end lost 7 bases, the J end lost 3 bases, and 15 bases lay between the germline ends. CDR3 nucleotide sequence: TGTGCCACCAAGCAATGGGGGGTCGACACTGAAGCTTTCTTT. Protein: CATKQWGVDTEAFF.

The chain combines TRBV7-3 with TRBJ2-6, with 8 bases fitting TRBD1. CDR1 is SGHTA, CDR2 FQGTGA, per germline. The trim removed 3 bases at V and 4 bases at J, leaving 8 bases unmatched. This CDR3 has 17 amino acids. Here the CDR3 reads CASSFQDRGTGANVLTF. CDR3 bases: TGTGCCAGCAGCTTCCAAGACAGGGGAACCGGGGCCAACGTCCTGACTTTC.

This chain joins TRBV25-1 and TRBJ2-3; a possible D gene is TRBD1 (6 bases). Trimming took off 2 bases at V and 3 bases at J, with 12 bases between the two ends. This CDR3 is 15 amino acids long. Germline V CDR1 and CDR2: MGHDK, SYGVNS. This CDR3 is CASSEPGAGTDTQYF. DNA of the CDR3: TGTGCCAGCAGTGAACCAGGGGCAGGGACAGATACGCAGTATTTT.

This clone occurred a few times. This rearrangement joins TRBV5-6 to TRBJ2-7, with D perhaps TRBD1 (5 bases). This CDR3 region has 13 residues. Germline V CDR1 and CDR2: SGHDT, YYEEEE. Trimming left V 2 bases short and J 1 base short, with 7 bases between. CDR3 DNA: TGTGCCAGCAGCTTCCAGGGATCCTACGAGCAGTACTTC. Amino acid sequence: CASSFQGSYEQYF.

The genes are TRBV9 and TRBJ2-2; TRBD1 is a possible D gene (6 bases). Trimming pared 2 bases from V and 1 base from J, leaving 12 bases between. Germline V lookup: CDR1 SGDLS, CDR2 YYNGEE. The CDR3 has 16 amino acids. The chain's CDR3 is CASSVLRTENTGELFF. The CDR3 DNA follows: TGTGCCAGCAGCGTCCTCCGGACAGAGAACACCGGGGAGCTGTTTTTT.

The V and J genes are TRBV7-8 and TRBJ1-5; D is unresolved. Germline assignment: CDR1 SGHVS and CDR2 FQNEAQ. V gave up 2 bases and J gave up 5 bases, with 10 bases separating them. This CDR3 spans 14 amino acids. CDR3 residues: CASSLWQSDQPQHF. The CDR3 DNA sequence: TGTGCCAGCAGCTTATGGCAGTCCGATCAGCCCCAGCATTTT. The variable domain in full, completed from reference TRBV7-8 and TRBJ1-5, reads GAGVSQSPRYKVAKRGQDVALRCDPISGHVSLFWYQQALGQGPEFLTYFQNEAQLDKSGLPSDRFFAERPEGSVSTLKIQRTQQEDSAVYLCASSLWQSDQPQHFGDGTRLSIL.

The J gene is TRBJ2-1, the V gene TRBV7-9, with 9 bases fitting TRBD1. Trimming removed 1 base from V and 15 bases from J; junction bases left unmatched: 7. The CDR3 is 13 residues long. CDR1 and CDR2 from the germline V gene are SEHNR and FQNEAQ (reference sequence). CDR3 sequence: CASSLEVDRGTFF. The CDR3 region has the DNA TGTGCCAGCAGCTTAGAAGTAGACAGGGGGACGTTCTTC.

V and J are TRBV28 and TRBJ1-4; 7 bases fit TRBD1. There are 15 residues in the CDR3. V lost 6 bases to trimming and J lost 4 bases; unmatched junction nucleotides: 8. The germline V gene encodes CDR1 MDHEN and CDR2 SYDVKM. CDR3 bases: TGTGCCAGCAGCCGCCAAGGGGGCGTTAATGAAAAACTGTTTTTT. Translation: CASSRQGGVNEKLFF.

J is TRBJ1-2 and V is TRBV10-3; unclear D gene. The germline gives CDR1 ENHRY, CDR2 SYGVKD. The V end was cut by 3 bases, the J end by 8 bases, with 19 bases between. CDR3 size: 15 residues. The CDR3, as DNA: TGTGCCATCAGTGATGAAGCGGGAAGGGTACAAGGCTACACCTTC. It encodes CAISDEAGRVQGYTF.

The CDR3 region is CASSIAGTGGEKLFF. CDR3 in DNA: TGTGCCAGCAGTATCGCCGGGACAGGGGGCGAAAAACTGTTTTTT. V usage is TRBV28 and J usage is TRBJ1-4; 12 nucleotides align to TRBD1. V lost 5 bases, J lost 8 bases, and 6 bases stayed unmatched. Per germline, CDR1 MDHEN and CDR2 SYDVKM. The CDR3 extends over 15 amino acids.

This clone was seen a single time. The rearrangement joins TRBV18 to TRBJ2-3; possibly TRBD2 for D (6 bases). Trimming shortened V by 6 bases and J by 4 bases, and 17 bases separated the two germline ends. This CDR3 region has 15 residues. The germline gives CDR1 KGHSH, CDR2 LQKENI. CDR3 nucleotide sequence: TGTGCCAGCTCGGAAAGCGGGTTAGTTGCAGATACGCAGTATTTT. This sequence encodes CASSESGLVADTQYF.

The chain combines TRBV9 with TRBJ2-7; 11 positions match TRBD2. The J segment lost 7 bases and the V segment lost 0 bases, leaving 3 bases of the junction unmatched. CDR1 is SGDLS and CDR2 is YYNGEE in the germline V gene. The CDR3 is made up of 14 amino acids. CDR3: CASSVETSGGEQYF. The CDR3 nucleotides read TGTGCCAGCAGCGTAGAAACTAGCGGGGGAGAGCAGTACTTC. The full variable domain, with the rest looked up from reference TRBV9 and TRBJ2-7, is DSGVTQTPKHLITATGQRVTLRCSPRSGDLSVYWYQQSLDQGLQFLIQYYNGEERAKGNILERFSAQQFPDLHSELNLSSLELGDSALYFCASSVETSGGEQYFGPGTRLTVT.

The rearrangement links TRBV19 to TRBJ1-1, with D perhaps TRBD1 (6 bases). The V and J ends lost 4 bases and 1 base respectively, with 16 bases between them. This CDR3 region has 16 residues. Germline V gives CDR1 LNHDA, CDR2 SQIVND (reference sequence). This CDR3 reads CASSKEQGKGNTEAFF. The DNA for the CDR3 is TGTGCCAGTAGTAAGGAGCAGGGGAAGGGGAACACTGAAGCTTTCTTT.

The chain combines TRBV30 with TRBJ2-3, with D perhaps TRBD1 (5 bases). Germline assignment: CDR1 GTSNPN and CDR2 SVGIG (reference sequence). Trimming removed 2 bases at V and 0 bases at J, with 9 bases between. This CDR3 is built from 14 residues. The CDR3 region has the DNA TGTGCCTGGAGTCAGACAGCAAGCACAGATACGCAGTATTTT. It encodes CAWSQTASTDTQYF.

The CDR3 loop is CSVEDTSGGRGEQFF. CDR3 DNA sequence: TGCAGCGTTGAAGATACGTCGGGAGGCCGGGGTGAGCAGTTCTTC. The V call is TRBV29-1, the J call TRBJ2-1, with TRBD2 matching over 7 bases. The junction had 11 bases not matched to a gene; V was cut back by 0 bases and J by 9 bases. This CDR3 contains 15 residues. The germline CDR1 and CDR2 sequences are SQVTM and ANQGSEA.

V and J are TRBV19 and TRBJ2-1; D possibly corresponds to TRBD1 (5 bases). V lost 6 bases and J lost 5, with 14 bases in between. The CDR3 spans 14 residues. Germline assignment: CDR1 LNHDA and CDR2 SQIVND (reference sequence). The CDR3 sequence is CASRSGILNNEQFF. CDR3 DNA: TGTGCCAGTAGATCAGGGATACTTAACAATGAGCAGTTCTTC. The variable domain in full, with the rest retrieved from reference TRBV19 and TRBJ2-1, is DGGITQSPKYLFRKEGQNVTLSCEQNLNHDAMYWYRQDPGQGLRLIYYSQIVNDFQKGDIAEGYSVSREKKESFPLTVTSAQKNPTAFYLCASRSGILNNEQFFGPGTRLTVL.

This clone showed up just once. The rearrangement links TRBV11-2 to TRBJ1-5; 7 bases map to TRBD1. The germline CDR1 and CDR2 sequences are SGHAT and FQNNGV. CDR3 size: 16 residues. V lost 4 bases to trimming and J lost 2 bases; unmatched junction nucleotides: 8. Here the CDR3 DNA reads TGTGCCAGCAGCTCGACAGGGCATGTAGGCAATCAGCCCCAGCATTTT. Translation gives CASSSTGHVGNQPQHF.

The V call is TRBV13, the J call TRBJ2-3; TRBD2 aligns across 8 bases. Trimming took 5 bases from V and 6 from J; bases not matched to a gene: 4. CDR3 length equals 13 residues. Germline CDR1 and CDR2: PRHDT and FYEKMQ (reference sequence). This chain's CDR3 is CASSGLASDTQYF. The CDR3 DNA reads as TGTGCCAGCAGCGGACTAGCTTCGGATACGCAGTATTTT.

Comments on this clone: Sequence at one end of the junction differs from germline and may be a read error. The V and J genes are TRBV7-7 and TRBJ1-2, with 7 bases matching TRBD1. The CDR3 contains 20 residues. Germline V gene data show CDR1 as SSHAT and CDR2 as FNYEAQ (reference sequence). The DNA of the CDR3 is TGTGCTAGCAGCTTAATCCGCCGCCTCCCGACAGGGCGTCAGGACTATGGCTACACCTTC. Translation: CASSLIRRLPTGRQDYGYTF.

The rearrangement joins TRBV18 to TRBJ2-1; D might be TRBD2 (6 bases). Germline V lookup: CDR1 KGHSH, CDR2 LQKENI. This CDR3 has 16 residues. V lost 5 bases and J 0 bases, leaving 14 bases between the germline ends. The CDR3 is CASSTGSLSSYNEQFF. The DNA for the CDR3 is TGTGCCAGCTCAACCGGGAGCCTGAGCTCCTACAATGAGCAGTTCTTC.

The V call is TRBV5-1, the J call TRBJ2-2; 12 bases line up with TRBD2. The ends lost 1 base at V and 4 bases at J; junction bases unmatched: 17. This CDR3 is 21 amino acids long. Germline lookup yields CDR1 SGHRS and CDR2 YFSETQ. Here the CDR3 reads CASSLYAFGLAGGPSTGELFF. CDR3 in DNA: TGCGCCAGCAGCTTGTACGCCTTTGGTCTAGCGGGAGGGCCTAGCACCGGGGAGCTGTTTTTT.

The chain recombines TRBV9 with TRBJ2-1; 8 positions match TRBD1. Germline CDR1 reads SGDLS; CDR2 reads YYNGEE. The CDR3 is made up of 16 amino acids. Trimming took 4 bases from V and 8 from J; bases not matched to a gene: 14. DNA for the CDR3: TGTGCCAGCAGCTTAGGACAGGGTAGGCCATATCATGAGCAGTTCTTC. Residues: CASSLGQGRPYHEQFF.

The V and J genes are TRBV13 and TRBJ1-1, with a tentative D call TRBD1 (6 bases). The CDR3 is 15 residues long. The V end lost 0 bases, the J end lost 0 bases, and 8 bases lay between the germline ends. In germline, CDR1 is PRHDT, CDR2 FYEKMQ (reference sequence). CDR3 amino acids: CASSLGGALNTEAFF. The CDR3, as DNA: TGTGCCAGCAGCTTAGGGGGGGCTCTGAACACTGAAGCTTTCTTT.

The V call is TRBV29-1, the J call TRBJ2-7; 10 bases map to TRBD1. The CDR3 sequence is 12 residues long. CDR1 is SQVTM and CDR2 is ANQGSEA in the germline V gene. V shed 4 bases and J 6 bases; nucleotides not matched to a gene: 3. The CDR3 loop is CSVAGTGVEQYF. CDR3 nucleotides: TGCAGCGTTGCCGGGACAGGGGTCGAGCAGTACTTC.

This chain joins TRBV6-1 and TRBJ2-3; 11 nucleotides line up with TRBD2. The CDR3 has 16 amino acids. Germline V lookup: CDR1 MNHNS, CDR2 SASEGT. Unmatched junction bases numbered 2, after V lost 1 base and J lost 2 bases. Here the CDR3 DNA reads TGTGCCAGCAGTGAAGGACTAGCGGGGAACACAGATACGCAGTATTTT. The encoded protein is CASSEGLAGNTDTQYF.

This clone was detected once. The chain is built from TRBV5-1 and TRBJ1-5; D is unresolved. Looked up from germline, CDR1 is SGHRS and CDR2 is YFSETQ. V lost 2 bases and J lost 2, with 11 bases in between. There are 15 residues in the CDR3. This CDR3 reads CASSLMVRCNQPQHF. As DNA, the CDR3 is TGCGCCAGCAGCTTAATGGTGCGCTGCAATCAGCCCCAGCATTTT.